This T cell receptor beta chain comes out of a study of CD8 T cells in ankylosing spondylitis. The CDR3 has 13 residues. The V gene's germline CDR1 is DFQATT and CDR2 SNEGSKA (reference sequence). Trimming removed 0 bases from V and 6 bases from J, with 9 bases in between. This clonotype was recorded at least ten times. Its antigen is undetermined. Broader study findings: A TCR beta motif of about 8 highly homologous variants appeared characteristic of ankylosing spondylitis blood.

Using quantitative 5'-RACE with molecular barcodes, the authors made TCR beta libraries. Using its own MiXCR run on the 5' RACE reads, TCRdb lists one record per CDR3 protein. The sample yields some 800,000 distinct CDR3 sequences, 10% to 15% seen once. This receptor was obtained from a male donor with ankylosing spondylitis. Sequences were obtained from blood, either unsorted or a sorted T cell fraction (not recorded which). This chain links TRBV20-1 with TRBJ2-1, with D unclear. In nucleotides, the CDR3 is TGCAGTGCTAGAGATCCCAGCATCAATGAGCAGTTCTTC. This translates into CSARDPSINEQFF.